This T cell receptor (beta chain) was observed in a study of shared clonotypes between healthy human individuals. As for the study in general: CD8 memory received one plate per donor, CD8 naive two, CD4 memory three and CD4 naive three. Study-wide findings and caveats: Rarefaction showed that sequencing of sorted subsets was incomplete (despite large depth).

What CD8 memory combined were CD45RO+ cells and CCR7-negative CD45RA+ TemRA cells. As regards this clone: Its antigen is unidentified.

The assay used deep level. Profiling relied on immunoSEQ multiplex PCR, and the TCRdb table lists in-frame clones only, not all of them. Among approximately 95,000 clones listed, roughly two thirds were seen once. This sequence originates from a man aged 25-45 years in good health. The sequenced sample consisted of memory CD8+ T cells sorted from blood. Subset defined: CD45RO+ cells pooled with CCR7-negative TemRA cells.

The chain's CDR3 is CASSPIWTMGPYGYTF. CDR3 DNA sequence: TGTGCCAGCAGTCCCATATGGACGATGGGACCCTATGGCTACACCTTC. The chain uses TRBV27 and TRBJ1-2; tentative D call: TRBD1 (5 bases). Trimming took off 5 bases at V and 4 bases at J, with 20 bases between the two ends. Germline V gene sequence: CDR1 MNHEY, CDR2 SMNVEV (reference sequence). This CDR3 region has 16 residues.